This T cell receptor (beta chain) derives from a study of CXCR3-negative and CXCR3-positive naive CD8 T cells. Study information: The TRB read total, about 130 million, broke down to about 1.5 +/- 0.3 million reads per library.

All TRB cDNA libraries came from 5' RACE performed with UMI labels. TCRdb reprocessed the 5' RACE reads and reports one entry per CDR3 protein, with no DNA. Its table lists over 35,000 distinct CDR3 sequences. Germline V lookup: CDR1 DFQATT, CDR2 SNEGSKA (reference sequence). The CDR3 runs 18 residues. Study conclusions and caveats: Similar TRBV-TRBJ usage was seen in naive cells (both CXCR3-negative and CXCR3-positive), but memory cells differed. Naive subsets were similarly diverse, while memory CD8+ repertoires were much less diverse. Naive subsets had comparable surface CD5, so TRB CDR3 properties gauged TCR strength.

Remarks on this clonotype: Its antigen is currently unknown.

The genes are TRBV20-1 and TRBJ2-5; the D call of TRBD2 rests on TCRdb alone, since no DNA is present to check it. Material: memory CD8+ T cells from blood. The TCR was taken from a human donor in good health. Some clones in this sample may be carry-over from other donors' samples. The CDR3 region is CSARSHGLAGGPGETQYF.